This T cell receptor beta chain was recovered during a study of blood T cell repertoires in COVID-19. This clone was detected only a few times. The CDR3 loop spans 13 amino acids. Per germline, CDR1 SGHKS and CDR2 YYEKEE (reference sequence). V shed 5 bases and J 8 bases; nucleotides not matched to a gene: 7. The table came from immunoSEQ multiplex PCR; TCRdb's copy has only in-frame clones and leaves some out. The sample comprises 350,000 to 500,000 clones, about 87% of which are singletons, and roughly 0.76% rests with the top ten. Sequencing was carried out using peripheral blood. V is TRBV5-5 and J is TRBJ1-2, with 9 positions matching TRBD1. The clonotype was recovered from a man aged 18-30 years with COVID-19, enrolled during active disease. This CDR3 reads CASSLDRGIGYTF. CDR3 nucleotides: TGTGCCAGCAGTTTAGACAGGGGGATCGGCTACACCTTC.